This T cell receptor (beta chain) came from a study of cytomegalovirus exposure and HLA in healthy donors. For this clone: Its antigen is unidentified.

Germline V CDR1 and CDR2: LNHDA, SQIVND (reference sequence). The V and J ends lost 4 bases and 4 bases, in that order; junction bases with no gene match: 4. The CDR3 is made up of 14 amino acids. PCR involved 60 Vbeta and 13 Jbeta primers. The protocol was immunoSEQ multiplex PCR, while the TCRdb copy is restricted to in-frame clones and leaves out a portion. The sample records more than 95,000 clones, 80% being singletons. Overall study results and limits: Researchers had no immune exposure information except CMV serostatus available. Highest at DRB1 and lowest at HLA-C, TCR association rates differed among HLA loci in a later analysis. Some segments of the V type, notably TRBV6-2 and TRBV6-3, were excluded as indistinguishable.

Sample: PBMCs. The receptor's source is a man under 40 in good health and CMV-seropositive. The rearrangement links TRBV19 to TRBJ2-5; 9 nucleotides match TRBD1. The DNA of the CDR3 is TGTGCCAGTAGTAAAACAGGGGGCTTAGAGACCCAGTACTTC. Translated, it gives CASSKTGGLETQYF.